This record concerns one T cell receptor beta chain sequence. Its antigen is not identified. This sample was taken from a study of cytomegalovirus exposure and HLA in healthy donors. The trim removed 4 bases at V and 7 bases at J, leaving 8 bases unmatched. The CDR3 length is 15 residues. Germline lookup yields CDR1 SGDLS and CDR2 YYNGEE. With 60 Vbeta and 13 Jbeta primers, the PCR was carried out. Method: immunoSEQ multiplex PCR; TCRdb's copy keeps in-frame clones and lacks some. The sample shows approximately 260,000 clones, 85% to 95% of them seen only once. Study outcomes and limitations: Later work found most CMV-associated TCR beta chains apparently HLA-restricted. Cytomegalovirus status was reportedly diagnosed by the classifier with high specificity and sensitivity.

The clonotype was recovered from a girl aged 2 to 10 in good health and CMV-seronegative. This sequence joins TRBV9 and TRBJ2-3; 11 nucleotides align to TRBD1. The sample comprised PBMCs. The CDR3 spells CASSLGQGALNTQYF. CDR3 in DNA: TGTGCCAGCAGCCTAGGACAGGGGGCTCTGAATACGCAGTATTTT.